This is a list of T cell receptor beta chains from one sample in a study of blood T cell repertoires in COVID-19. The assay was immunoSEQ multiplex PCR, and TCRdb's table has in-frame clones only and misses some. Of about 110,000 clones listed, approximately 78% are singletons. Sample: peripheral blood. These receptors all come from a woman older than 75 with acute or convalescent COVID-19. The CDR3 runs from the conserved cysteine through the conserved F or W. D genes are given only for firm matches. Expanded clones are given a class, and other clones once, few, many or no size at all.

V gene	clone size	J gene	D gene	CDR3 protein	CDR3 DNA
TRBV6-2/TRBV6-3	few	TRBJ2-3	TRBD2	CASSYGEGTDTQYF	TGTGCCAGCAGTTACGGGGAGGGGACAGATACGCAGTATTTT
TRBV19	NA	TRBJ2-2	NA	CASSHQGSTGELFF	TGTGCCAGTAGTCATCAGGGGAGCACCGGGGAGCTGTTTTTT
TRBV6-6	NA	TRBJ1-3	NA	CASSRGTDSGNTIYF	TGTGCCAGCAGCCGGGGGACGGACTCTGGAAACACCATATATTTT
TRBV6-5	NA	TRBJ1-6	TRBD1	CASTGRQGNSPLHF	TGTGCCAGCACAGGAAGACAGGGGAACTCACCCCTCCACTTT
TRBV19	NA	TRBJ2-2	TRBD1	CASSKSGTGVNTGELFF	TGTGCCAGTAGTAAATCCGGGACAGGGGTTAACACCGGGGAGCTGTTTTTT
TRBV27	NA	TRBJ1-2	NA	CASSLTGGWGDYGYTF	TGTGCCAGCAGTCTAACCGGTGGGTGGGGGGACTATGGCTACACCTTC
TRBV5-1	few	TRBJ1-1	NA	CASSLGGGQGNTEAFF	TGCGCCAGCAGCTTGGGCGGTGGCCAGGGCAACACTGAAGCTTTCTTT
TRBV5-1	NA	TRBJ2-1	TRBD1	CASSLGQGAYNEQFF	TGCGCCAGCAGCTTGGGACAGGGAGCCTACAATGAGCAGTTCTTC
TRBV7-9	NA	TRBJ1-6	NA	CASSPTEAGAIGNSPLHF	TGTGCCAGCAGCCCAACGGAAGCAGGGGCGATAGGAAATTCACCCCTCCACTTT
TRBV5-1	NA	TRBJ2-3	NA	CASSIAGVSADTQYF	TGCGCCAGCAGCATCGCAGGGGTTAGTGCAGATACGCAGTATTTT
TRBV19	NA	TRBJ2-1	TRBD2	CASSTIAGGPNEQFF	TGTGCCAGTAGTACTATAGCGGGAGGGCCCAATGAGCAGTTCTTC
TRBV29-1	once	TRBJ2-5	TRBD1	CSVARGQETQYF	TGCAGCGTTGCCAGGGGGCAAGAGACCCAGTACTTC
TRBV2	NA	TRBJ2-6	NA	CASSEALKGAGANVLTF	TGTGCCAGCAGTGAAGCGCTTAAGGGGGCTGGGGCCAACGTCCTGACTTTC
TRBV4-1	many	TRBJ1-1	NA	CASSFGHENTEAFF	TGCGCCAGCAGCTTCGGACATGAGAACACTGAAGCTTTCTTT
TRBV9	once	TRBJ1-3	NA	CASSLFAGADSSGNTIYF	TGTGCCAGCAGCTTATTCGCGGGGGCGGACAGCTCTGGAAACACCATATATTTT
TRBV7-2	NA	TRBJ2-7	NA	CASSLAGLARHEQYF	TGTGCCAGCAGCTTAGCGGGACTTGCCAGGCACGAGCAGTACTTC
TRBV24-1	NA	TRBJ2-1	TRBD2	CATSDKAGGHVF	TGTGCCACCAGTGATAAGGCGGGAGGCCATGTCTTC
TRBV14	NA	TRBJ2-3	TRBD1	CASSKRTGGRTSTDTQYF	TGTGCCAGCAGCAAACGGACAGGGGGCCGTACTAGCACAGATACGCAGTATTTT
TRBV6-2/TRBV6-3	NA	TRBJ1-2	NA	CASSPGTWTYGYTF	TGTGCCAGCAGTCCAGGGACTTGGACCTATGGCTACACCTTC
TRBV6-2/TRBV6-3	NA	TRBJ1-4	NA	CASSYEEGWKKLFF	TGTGCCAGCAGTTACGAGGAGGGATGGAAAAAACTGTTTTTT
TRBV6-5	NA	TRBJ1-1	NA	CASSYPGMGAAEAFF	TGTGCCAGCAGTTACCCGGGGATGGGAGCCGCGGAAGCTTTCTTT
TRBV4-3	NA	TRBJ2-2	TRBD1	CASSQDDRAGELFF	TGCGCCAGCAGCCAAGATGACAGGGCCGGGGAGCTGTTTTTT
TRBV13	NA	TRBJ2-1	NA	CASSSPSVFVHNEQFF	TGTGCCAGCAGCTCTCCCAGCGTATTCGTCCACAATGAGCAGTTCTTC
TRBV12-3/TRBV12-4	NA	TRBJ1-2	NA	CAILDTNYGYTF	TGTGCCATCTTGGACACTAACTATGGCTACACCTTC
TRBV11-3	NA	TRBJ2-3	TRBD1	CASSSDRDRGADTQYF	TGTGCCAGCAGCTCAGACCGGGACAGGGGGGCAGATACGCAGTATTTT
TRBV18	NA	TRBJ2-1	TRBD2	CASSPTSSGRNEQFF	TGTGCCAGCTCACCAACGTCTAGCGGGAGGAATGAGCAGTTCTTC
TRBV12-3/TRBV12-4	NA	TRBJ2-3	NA	CASRPTGLDTQYF	TGTGCCAGCAGGCCCACAGGGTTGGATACGCAGTATTTT
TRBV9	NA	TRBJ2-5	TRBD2	CASSELAGEETQYF	TGTGCCAGCAGCGAGCTAGCGGGAGAGGAGACCCAGTACTTC
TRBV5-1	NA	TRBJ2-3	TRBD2	CASSPRTSDDTQYF	TGCGCCAGCAGCCCGAGGACTAGCGACGATACGCAGTATTTT
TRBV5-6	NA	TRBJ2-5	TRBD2	CASSTWGLAGVETQYF	TGTGCCAGCAGCACCTGGGGCTTAGCGGGAGTAGAGACCCAGTACTTC
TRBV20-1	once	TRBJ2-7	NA	CSARWQGEQYF	TGCAGTGCTAGATGGCAGGGAGAGCAGTACTTC
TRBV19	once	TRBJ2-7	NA	CASSRRGSYEQYF	TGTGCCAGTAGTAGAAGGGGGTCCTACGAGCAGTACTTC
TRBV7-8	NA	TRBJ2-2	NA	CASSLARLGTDTGELFF	TGTGCCAGCAGCTTAGCCCGACTAGGGACAGACACCGGGGAGCTGTTTTTT
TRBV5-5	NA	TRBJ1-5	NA	CASSSSGKNQPQHF	TGTGCCAGCAGCTCCTCCGGGAAGAATCAGCCCCAGCATTTT
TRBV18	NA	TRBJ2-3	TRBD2	CASSPGLAATDTQYF	TGTGCCAGCTCACCGGGACTAGCGGCCACAGATACGCAGTATTTT
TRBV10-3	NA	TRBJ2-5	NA	CAISGSSPLQETQYF	TGTGCCATCAGTGGGTCCTCTCCTCTCCAAGAGACCCAGTACTTC
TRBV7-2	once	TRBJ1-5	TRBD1	CASSPDRAGGQPQHF	TGTGCCAGCAGTCCGGACAGGGCAGGAGGGCAGCCCCAGCATTTT
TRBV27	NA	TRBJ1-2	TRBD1	CASSLRDRGSGYTF	TGTGCCAGCAGTTTGAGGGACAGGGGAAGCGGCTACACCTTC
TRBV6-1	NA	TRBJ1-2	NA	CASSEAWQGYGYTF	TGTGCCAGCAGTGAAGCGTGGCAGGGCTATGGCTACACCTTC
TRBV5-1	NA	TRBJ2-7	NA	CASSKETYEQYF	TGCGCCAGCAGTAAAGAGACCTACGAGCAGTACTTC